This T cell receptor beta chain was obtained from a study of cytomegalovirus exposure and HLA in healthy donors. Points from the study as a whole: Later analysis demonstrated an association between a missense DCLRE1C variant and TCR beta V- and J-gene trimming.

The CDR3 is 12 amino acids. Trimming left V 5 bases short and J 6 bases short, with 11 bases between. Looked up from germline, CDR1 is SGHTA and CDR2 is FQGNSA. In the case of this clone: Its specificity is unknown.

Donors were ostensibly healthy at sampling, although undocumented immune exposures were probable. The PCR employed 60 Vbeta primers together with 13 Jbeta primers. This table comes from immunoSEQ multiplex PCR, and its TCRdb copy is limited to in-frame clones, with some not included. The sample shows more than 150,000 clones, 81% of them seen only once. This sequence originates from a man aged 50 to 60 in good health and CMV-seronegative. Input material: PBMCs. The rearrangement links TRBV7-2 to TRBJ2-7, with D perhaps TRBD1 (6 bases). CDR3 in amino acids: CASSKGEPEQYF. The CDR3 region has the DNA TGTGCCAGCAGCAAGGGGGAGCCCGAGCAGTACTTC.